The next 32 T cell receptor beta chains were all read from a single sample in a study of blood T cell repertoires in COVID-19. Method: immunoSEQ multiplex PCR; TCRdb's copy keeps in-frame clones and lacks some. The sample yields fewer than 200,000 clones, approximately 95% seen once. The sample taken for sequencing was peripheral blood. The receptors here all came from a woman aged 50 to 60 with acute or convalescent COVID-19.

This chain connects TRBV7-2 to TRBJ2-3; 12 bases are a match to TRBD2. The germline CDR1 and CDR2 sequences are SGHTA and FQGNSA. Losses at the gene ends were 2 bases for V and 6 bases for J; bases not matched to a gene: 9. This CDR3 has 17 residues. CDR3 loop: CASSLLVLAGGRDTQYF. In DNA form, the CDR3 reads TGTGCCAGCAGCTTACTCGTCCTAGCGGGGGGGCGGGATACGCAGTATTTT.

This clone appeared a single time. This chain joins TRBV12-3 or TRBV12-4 and TRBJ1-2; no definite D call. The CDR3 has 13 residues. V was clipped by 8 bases and J by 5 bases, with 15 bases between them. CDR3: CASRRGQEYGYTF. The CDR3 DNA is TGTGCCAGCCGACGAGGGCAGGAGTATGGCTACACCTTC.

This chain links TRBV6-5 with TRBJ1-2; 8 nucleotides align to TRBD1. The V gene end was trimmed by 5 bases and the J gene end by 4 bases; junction bases not matched to a gene: 9. The CDR3 loop spans 15 amino acids. Germline V gene data show CDR1 as MNHEY and CDR2 as SVGAGI. The CDR3, as DNA: TGTGCCAGCAGTCCAGGGGGCAGTGTGAGCTATGGCTACACCTTC. Residues: CASSPGGSVSYGYTF.

The V call is TRBV11-2, the J call TRBJ2-7; weak D call: TRBD2 (5 bases). V was shortened by 5 bases and J by 1 base, with 9 bases between the two germline ends. CDR3 length: 13 amino acids. Per the germline V gene, CDR1 is SGHAT and CDR2 is FQNNGV. For the CDR3, the DNA is TGTGCCAGCAGCCCGTCGGGGTCCTACGAGCAGTACTTC. Translation: CASSPSGSYEQYF.

The rearrangement uses TRBV21-1 and TRBJ1-4; the D call in the table, TRBD1, was not verified against the DNA. TRBV21-1 corresponds to a pseudogene. The CDR3 runs 15 residues. In nucleotides, the CDR3 is TGTGCCAGCAGCAAACCAGGGGGAAGAGGTGAAAAACTGTTTTTT. Amino acids: CASSKPGGRGEKLFF.

J is TRBJ1-2 and V is TRBV19, with D possibly TRBD1 on 6 matching bases. Germline V gene lookup returns CDR1 LNHDA and CDR2 SQIVND (reference sequence). The germline V and J ends were trimmed by 8 bases and 0 bases, with 13 bases remaining between them. There are 14 residues in the CDR3. CDR3 sequence: CASGSRQANYGYTF. In DNA, the CDR3 is TGTGCCAGTGGAAGTCGACAGGCTAACTATGGCTACACCTTC.

The rearrangement joins TRBV28 to TRBJ2-5, with a possible D match to TRBD2 (5 bases). There are 16 residues in the CDR3. CDR1 and CDR2 from the germline V gene are MDHEN and SYDVKM. V was trimmed by 2 bases and J by 1 base, leaving 14 bases between them. CDR3: CASSLGYGKLQETQYF. As DNA, the CDR3 is TGTGCCAGCAGTTTAGGATACGGGAAACTCCAAGAGACCCAGTACTTC.

This chain joins TRBV30 and TRBJ1-6; D is perhaps TRBD1 (6 bases). The CDR3 is 15 amino acids. Germline CDR1 GTSNPN, CDR2 SVGIG (reference sequence). The DNA of the CDR3 is TGTGGGGGGACTACAGGGAGCTCCTATAATTCACCCCTCCACTTT. It yields the protein CGGTTGSSYNSPLHF.

The chain combines TRBV2 with TRBJ1-2; D is ambiguous. In germline, CDR1 is SNHLY, CDR2 FYNNEI. Trimming took off 1 base at V and 4 bases at J, with 10 bases between the two ends. This CDR3 contains 14 residues. CDR3 coding DNA: TGTGCCAGCAGTGAAGAACAGACCGCCTATGGCTACACCTTC. This codes for CASSEEQTAYGYTF. The variable domain in full, completed from reference TRBV2 and TRBJ1-2, reads EPEVTQTPSHQVTQMGQEVILRCVPISNHLYFYWYRQILGQKVEFLVSFYNNEISEKSEIFDDQFSVERPDGSNFTLKIRSTKLEDSAMYFCASSEEQTAYGYTFGSGTRLTVV.

The chain carries TRBV3-1 (or the pseudogene TRBV3-2) and TRBJ1-6; tentatively, D is TRBD1 (6 bases). Germline V lookup: CDR1 LGHDT, CDR2 YNNKEL (reference sequence). V lost 5 bases, J lost 0 bases, and 23 bases lay in between. The CDR3 is made up of 20 amino acids. The CDR3 loop reads CASSSLLSTGPSSYNSPLHF. The CDR3 bases are TGTGCCAGCAGCTCCCTACTCTCAACAGGGCCTAGCTCCTATAATTCACCCCTCCACTTT.

The chain joins TRBV7-9 to TRBJ2-5, with no clear D. The CDR3 runs to 12 residues. Per the germline V gene, CDR1 is SEHNR and CDR2 is FQNEAQ (reference sequence). With 3 bases removed from V and 5 bases from J, the gap between germline ends came to 7 bases. This CDR3 is CASSFLRETQYF. For the CDR3, the DNA is TGTGCCAGCAGCTTTTTGAGGGAGACCCAGTACTTC.

This chain uses TRBV12-3 or TRBV12-4 with TRBJ2-2; D call uncertain. V was pared by 5 bases and J by 4 bases, with 8 bases between. The CDR3 totals 13 residues. The DNA of the CDR3 is TGTGCCAGCAGTCAGACATTCACCGGGGAGCTGTTTTTT. It is translated as CASSQTFTGELFF.

This clone was observed a single time. The chain carries TRBV5-4 and TRBJ1-2; 7 bases agree with TRBD1. Per the germline V gene, CDR1 is SGHNT and CDR2 is YYREEE (reference sequence). Germline trimming cut 2 bases from V and 5 bases from J; bases unmatched to any gene: 6. The CDR3 spans 14 residues. The CDR3 DNA reads as TGTGCCAGCAGCTTAGGACAGGAACTATATGGCTACACCTTC. It specifies CASSLGQELYGYTF.

This clone was observed a single time. This rearrangement joins TRBV2 to TRBJ2-7; 10 positions agree with TRBD1. The CDR3 covers 14 residues. Germline lookup yields CDR1 SNHLY and CDR2 FYNNEI. V lost 6 bases to trimming and J lost 1 base; unmatched junction nucleotides: 3. As DNA, the CDR3 is TGTGCCAGCAGGCCGGGACAGGGGTCCTACGAGCAGTACTTC. Protein sequence: CASRPGQGSYEQYF.

A note on this clone: A junction boundary mismatches the germline segment, possibly from a read error. This chain links TRBV9 with TRBJ1-2, with D unclear. This CDR3 comprises 11 residues. Germline lookup yields CDR1 SGDLS and CDR2 YYNGEE. This chain's CDR3 is CASSVGQTFSF. The DNA of the CDR3 is TGTGCCAGCAGCGTGGGTCAGACATTTTCCTTC.

J is TRBJ2-3 and V is TRBV10-3; a possible D gene is TRBD2 (5 bases). Trimming shortened V by 2 bases and J by 1 base, and 13 bases separated the two germline ends. The CDR3 is made up of 16 amino acids. The V gene's germline CDR1 is ENHRY and CDR2 SYGVKD. The CDR3: CAISESNEGRTDTQYF. The CDR3 DNA reads TGTGCCATCAGTGAGAGCAATGAGGGCCGCACAGATACGCAGTATTTT.

The rearrangement joins TRBV6-2 or TRBV6-3 to TRBJ2-1; 9 bases agree with TRBD2. CDR1 and CDR2 (germline): MNHEY, SVGEGT. V lost 6 bases and J lost 6; bases outside the gene matches: 6. There are 14 residues in the CDR3. CDR3 region: CASSPAGGGNEQFF. CDR3 DNA: TGTGCCAGCAGCCCAGCGGGAGGTGGCAATGAGCAGTTCTTC.

This chain connects TRBV11-2 to TRBJ2-7; possible D gene TRBD1, 5 bases. Germline V CDR1 and CDR2: SGHAT, FQNNGV. This CDR3 has 15 residues. The V end was cut by 3 bases, the J end by 0 bases, with 12 bases between. The CDR3 region is CASSLAGKISYEQYF. For the CDR3, the DNA is TGTGCCAGCAGCTTGGCAGGGAAAATCTCCTACGAGCAGTACTTC.

This chain links TRBV15 with TRBJ1-2; 7 bases are a match to TRBD1. The CDR3 runs to 17 residues. CDR1 is LNHNV and CDR2 is YYDKDF in the germline V gene (reference sequence). The J segment lost 2 bases and the V segment lost 0 bases, leaving 9 bases of the junction unmatched. The DNA of the CDR3 is TGTGCCACCAGCAGAGATTCGGTTGGGACAGTGAACTATGGCTACACCTTC. Translating it yields CATSRDSVGTVNYGYTF.

The V call is TRBV4-1, the J call TRBJ1-2; 9 bases map to TRBD1. The trim removed 4 bases at V and 5 bases at J, leaving 5 bases unmatched. Germline loops: CDR1 MGHRA, CDR2 YSYEKL. This CDR3 comprises 14 residues. This CDR3 reads CASSRGTGLYGYTF. The CDR3 DNA is TGCGCCAGCAGCCGCGGGACAGGGCTTTATGGCTACACCTTC.

The chain has TRBV7-2 and TRBJ2-1; D possibly corresponds to TRBD1 (6 bases). With 2 bases removed from V and 5 bases from J, the gap between germline ends came to 16 bases. CDR1 is SGHTA and CDR2 is FQGNSA in the germline V gene. This CDR3 has 16 residues. CDR3 DNA sequence: TGTGCCAGCAGCTTAAGGGGGATAGGCTGGCACAATGAGCAGTTCTTC. Translating it yields CASSLRGIGWHNEQFF.

The chain carries TRBV27 and TRBJ2-7, with TRBD1 matching 9 bases. Germline values: CDR1 MNHEY, CDR2 SMNVEV (reference sequence). The ends lost 3 bases at V and 6 bases at J; junction bases unmatched: 9. The length of the CDR3 is 15 residues. CDR3 bases: TGTGCCAGCAGTTTTCAGAGACAGGGGGGCGGCGAGCAGTACTTC. Protein sequence: CASSFQRQGGGEQYF.

The rearrangement links TRBV6-2 or TRBV6-3 to TRBJ1-5; D not resolved. The CDR3 length is 14 residues. Germline loops: CDR1 MNHEY, CDR2 SVGEGT. V was clipped by 2 bases and J by 2 bases, with 7 bases between them. This CDR3 reads CASSYAGGNQPQHF. The DNA for the CDR3 is TGTGCCAGCAGTTACGCCGGGGGCAATCAGCCCCAGCATTTT.

The chain has TRBV28 and TRBJ1-2; maybe TRBD1 (5 bases). Germline V gives CDR1 MDHEN, CDR2 SYDVKM. This CDR3 comprises 16 residues. Trimming stripped 3 bases from V and 2 bases from J, with 16 bases between. The CDR3 protein is CASSFQGSRQNYGYTF. As DNA, the CDR3 is TGTGCCAGCAGTTTCCAGGGCAGCCGACAAAACTATGGCTACACCTTC.

The chain carries TRBV10-3 and TRBJ1-2; 7 positions match TRBD1. V trimming: 4 bases; J trimming: 7 bases; junction bases outside the gene matches: 12. This CDR3 is built from 15 residues. Germline V gene data show CDR1 as ENHRY and CDR2 as SYGVKD. CDR3 region: CAISVSEGAWGGYTF. The CDR3, as DNA: TGTGCCATCAGTGTCTCGGAGGGGGCTTGGGGTGGCTACACCTTC.

The chain uses TRBV24-1 and TRBJ2-5; TRBD1 aligns across 7 bases. The V gene end was trimmed by 5 bases and the J gene end by 4 bases; junction bases not matched to a gene: 6. CDR1 is KGHDR, CDR2 SFDVKD, per germline. The CDR3 contains 14 residues. CDR3 DNA: TGTGCCACCAGTGGGACAGGACTTGGAGAGACCCAGTACTTC. This sequence encodes CATSGTGLGETQYF.

This chain uses TRBV14 with TRBJ1-2; perhaps TRBD1 as D (5 bases). V shed 4 bases and J shed 2 bases, with 11 bases lying between them. This CDR3 spans 14 amino acids. CDR1 SGHDN and CDR2 FVKESK come from the germline V gene. As DNA, the CDR3 is TGTGCCAGCAGCCCAGATGCAGGGAACTATGGCTACACCTTC. Translated: CASSPDAGNYGYTF. The full variable domain, with the rest looked up from reference TRBV14 and TRBJ1-2, is EAGVTQFPSHSVIEKGQTVTLRCDPISGHDNLYWYRRVMGKEIKFLLHFVKESKQDESGMPNNRFLAERTGGTYSTLKVQPAELEDSGVYFCASSPDAGNYGYTFGSGTRLTVV.

The chain uses TRBV15 and TRBJ1-2, with a weak D call TRBD1 (5 bases). Germline assignment: CDR1 LNHNV and CDR2 YYDKDF (reference sequence). Trimming removed 0 bases from V and 2 bases from J, with 10 bases in between. This CDR3 region has 15 residues. The CDR3 nucleotides read TGTGCCACCAGCAGAGATGGCAGGGAAAACTATGGCTACACCTTC. It is translated as CATSRDGRENYGYTF.

This clone is a singleton in its sample. The chain combines TRBV4-3 with TRBJ1-1, with a possible D match to TRBD1 (6 bases). Germline-derived CDR1 and CDR2 are LGHNA and YSLEER. The CDR3 spans 13 residues. Deletions cut 4 bases from V and 5 bases from J, with 11 bases between. The CDR3 nucleotides are TGCGCCAGCAGCCGGACCCAGGGGACTGAAGCTTTCTTT. It translates to CASSRTQGTEAFF.

In this sample, this clone turned up once. The gene calls are TRBV3-1 (or the pseudogene TRBV3-2) and TRBJ1-4; 8 positions agree with TRBD1. J gave up 11 bases and V 0 bases, and 8 bases lay outside the gene matches. The CDR3 is 15 residues long. Germline assignment: CDR1 LGHDT and CDR2 YNNKEL (reference sequence). CDR3 nucleotides: TGTGCCAGCAGCCAAGAAGGGGCAGGGGGCGATAAACTGTTTTTT. Protein sequence: CASSQEGAGGDKLFF.

The genes are TRBV30 and TRBJ2-1; the D gene is possibly TRBD2 (7 bases). The CDR3 is 12 residues long. Germline-derived CDR1 and CDR2 are GTSNPN and SVGIG (reference sequence). Trimming took off 4 bases at V and 13 bases at J, with 17 bases between the two ends. As DNA, the CDR3 is TGTGCCTGGATCCTCTTAGGGGGGGTCCAGTTCTTC. It is translated as CAWILLGGVQFF.

The genes are TRBV4-1 and TRBJ2-7; the match to TRBD2 covers 9 bases. CDR1 and CDR2 (germline): MGHRA, YSYEKL. The CDR3 has 16 residues. V shed 0 bases, J shed 3 bases, and the junction held 6 bases outside the gene matches. CDR3 sequence reads: CASSQDGSGGFYEQYF. The CDR3 coding sequence is TGCGCCAGCAGCCAAGACGGTAGCGGGGGTTTCTACGAGCAGTACTTC.